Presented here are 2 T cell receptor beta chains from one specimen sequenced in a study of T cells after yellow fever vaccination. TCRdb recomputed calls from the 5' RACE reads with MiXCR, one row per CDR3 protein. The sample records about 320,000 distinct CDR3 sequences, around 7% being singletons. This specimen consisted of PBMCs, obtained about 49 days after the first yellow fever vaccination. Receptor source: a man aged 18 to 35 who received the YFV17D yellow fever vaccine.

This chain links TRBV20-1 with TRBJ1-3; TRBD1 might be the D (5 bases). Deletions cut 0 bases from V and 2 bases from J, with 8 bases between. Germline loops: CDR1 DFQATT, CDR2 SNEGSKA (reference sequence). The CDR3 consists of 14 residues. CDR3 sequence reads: CSARDPRAGNTIYF. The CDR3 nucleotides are TGCAGTGCTAGAGATCCCAGGGCTGGAAACACCATATATTTT.

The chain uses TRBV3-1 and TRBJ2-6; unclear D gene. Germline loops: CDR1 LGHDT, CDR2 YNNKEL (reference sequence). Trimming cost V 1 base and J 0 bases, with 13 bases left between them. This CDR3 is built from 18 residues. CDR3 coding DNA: TGTGCCAGCAGCCAAGTTTCGGCTCTCCGCTCTGGGGCCAACGTCCTGACTTTC. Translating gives CASSQVSALRSGANVLTF.